Listed below are T cell receptor beta chains from one sample, sequenced in a study of blood T cell repertoires in COVID-19. Method: immunoSEQ multiplex PCR; TCRdb's copy keeps in-frame clones and lacks some. Of 200,000 to 250,000 clones listed, around 90% are singletons. Material: peripheral blood. These receptor sequences come from a young man with COVID-19, enrolled during active disease. CDR3s include the opening cysteine and the closing phenylalanine or tryptophan. A D gene is named only where the DNA matches it firmly. A clone size is listed for some rows: how often the clone was seen (once, few, many), or a class if it is expanded.

len	d_gene	abundance	j_gene	v_gene	CDR3aa	CDR3nt
14	TRBD1	-	TRBJ2-7	TRBV6-6	CASSHEQGAYEQYF	TGTGCCAGCAGTCATGAACAGGGGGCGTACGAGCAGTACTTC
11	-	-	TRBJ1-2	TRBV6-6	CASSGGQGYTF	TGTGCCAGCTCGGGGGGTCAAGGCTACACCTTC
18	TRBD2	-	TRBJ2-1	TRBV11-2	CASSGSGALIHHDNEQFF	TGTGCCAGCAGCGGAAGCGGGGCCCTTATACACCACGACAATGAGCAGTTCTTC
16	TRBD1	-	TRBJ1-3	TRBV6-6	CASSYDGDSSGNTIYF	TGTGCCAGCAGTTATGACGGGGACAGCTCTGGAAACACCATATATTTT
13	-	-	TRBJ1-5	TRBV12-5	CASGLIGNQPQHF	TGTGCTAGTGGTTTAATAGGCAATCAGCCCCAGCATTTT
13	-	once	TRBJ2-1	TRBV14	CASSLRLSNEQFF	TGTGCCAGCAGCCTCAGGTTGTCCAATGAGCAGTTCTTC
13	TRBD2	once	TRBJ2-5	TRBV9	CASSVPGGETQYF	TGTGCCAGCAGCGTTCCGGGAGGCGAGACCCAGTACTTC
16	-	-	TRBJ2-1	TRBV7-3	CASSPLKGGLYNEQFF	TGTGCCAGCAGCCCCCTTAAGGGGGGGCTTTACAATGAGCAGTTCTTC
14	-	-	TRBJ1-1	TRBV19	CASSIGVGSTEAFF	TGTGCCAGTAGTATAGGCGTGGGGAGCACTGAAGCTTTCTTT
13	-	-	TRBJ1-3	TRBV5-5	CASSGTIGNTIYF	TGTGCCAGCAGCGGTACTATAGGAAACACCATATATTTT
18	TRBD1	-	TRBJ1-1	TRBV7-2	CASSSRTGSYVGNSEAFF	TGTGCCAGCAGCTCTCGGACAGGTAGTTATGTAGGTAACTCTGAAGCTTTCTTT
13	TRBD2	-	TRBJ2-3	TRBV12-3/TRBV12-4	CASGTSGTDTQYF	TGTGCCAGTGGGACTAGCGGCACAGATACGCAGTATTTT
15	-	-	TRBJ2-5	TRBV28	CASRAPPGSRETQYF	TGTGCCAGCAGAGCCCCGCCGGGAAGTCGGGAGACCCAGTACTTC
12	-	-	TRBJ2-1	TRBV12-3/TRBV12-4	CASSLGANEQFF	TGTGCCAGCAGTTTGGGGGCGAATGAGCAGTTCTTC
11	-	-	TRBJ1-6	TRBV18	CASSSRGPLHF	TGTGCCAGCTCATCCAGGGGACCCCTCCACTTT
14	-	-	TRBJ1-1	TRBV2	CASRPGHMNTEAFF	TGTGCCAGCAGGCCGGGACACATGAACACTGAAGCTTTCTTT
16	TRBD1	-	TRBJ1-6	TRBV27	CASSLFFGTGNSPLHF	TGTGCCAGCAGTTTATTCTTCGGGACAGGGAATTCACCCCTCCACTTT
16	TRBD1	-	TRBJ2-3	TRBV9	CASSVGTGKSTDTQYF	TGTGCCAGCAGCGTAGGGACAGGGAAGAGCACAGATACGCAGTATTTT
13	-	-	TRBJ1-2	TRBV13	CASSPAANYGYTF	TGTGCCAGCAGCCCGGCGGCTAACTATGGCTACACCTTC
15	-	-	TRBJ1-2	TRBV11-2	CASSFVAETNYGYTF	TGTGCCAGCAGCTTCGTGGCGGAGACTAACTATGGCTACACCTTC
14	TRBD1	-	TRBJ2-7	TRBV15	CATSGQGFPYEQYF	TGTGCCACCTCAGGACAGGGTTTCCCCTACGAGCAGTACTTC
17	TRBD1	-	TRBJ1-6	TRBV7-9	CASSLRGSRQGLSALHF	TGTGCCAGCAGCTTAAGAGGTTCGAGACAGGGCCTTTCGGCCCTCCACTTT
16	TRBD1	-	TRBJ2-6	TRBV7-3	CASSLGTGAGANVLTF	TGTGCCAGCAGCTTAGGGACAGGGGCTGGGGCCAACGTCCTGACTTTC
15	-	-	TRBJ2-2	TRBV5-1	CASSLEQGRAGELFF	TGCGCCAGCAGCTTGGAGCAGGGAAGGGCCGGGGAGCTGTTTTTT
13	-	-	TRBJ1-5	TRBV19	CASSIRGRQPQHF	TGTGCCAGTAGTATTCGGGGAAGGCAGCCCCAGCATTTT
19	TRBD2	-	TRBJ2-3	TRBV5-1	CASSLDSWGGRGTTDTQYF	TGCGCCAGCAGCTTGGACTCCTGGGGTGGGCGGGGGACCACAGATACGCAGTATTTT
13	-	-	TRBJ2-1	TRBV4-1	CASSQVGYNEQFF	TGCGCCAGCAGCCAAGTCGGGTACAATGAGCAGTTCTTC
12	-	-	TRBJ2-7	TRBV13	CASSQTAYEQYF	TGTGCCAGCAGCCAAACAGCCTACGAGCAGTACTTC
14	-	-	TRBJ1-5	TRBV7-9	CASSPGQNNQPQHF	TGTGCCAGCAGCCCCGGACAGAACAATCAGCCCCAGCATTTT
16	-	-	TRBJ1-2	TRBV6-5	CASSYVDRGIGYGYTF	TGTGCCAGCAGTTACGTCGATAGAGGTATAGGATACGGCTACACCTTC
14	-	-	TRBJ2-3	TRBV2	CASSEGGLPDTQYF	TGTGCCAGCAGTGAAGGAGGGTTGCCAGATACGCAGTATTTT
13	-	-	TRBJ1-1	TRBV11-2	CASSLTLNTEAFF	TGTGCCAGCAGCCTGACACTGAACACTGAAGCTTTCTTT
14	-	-	TRBJ1-4	TRBV29-1	CSVGSITEGEKLFF	TGCAGCGTTGGGAGCATAACCGAAGGCGAAAAACTGTTTTTT
15	-	-	TRBJ2-3	TRBV27	CASSSPSQGWDTQYF	TGTGCCAGCAGTTCCCCCTCACAGGGATGGGATACGCAGTATTTT
13	TRBD1	-	TRBJ1-1	TRBV5-1	CASRPGTGSEAFF	TGCGCCAGCAGGCCCGGGACAGGGTCTGAAGCTTTCTTT
16	TRBD2	-	TRBJ2-7	TRBV3-1/TRBV3-2	CASSQESGGSSYEQYF	TGTGCCAGCAGCCAAGAGAGCGGGGGGTCCTCCTACGAGCAGTACTTC
12	-	few	TRBJ2-7	TRBV7-9	CASSPDYYEQYF	TGTGCCAGCAGCCCCGACTACTACGAGCAGTACTTC
15	TRBD1	-	TRBJ1-3	TRBV10-1	CASRIYRGFGNTIYF	TGCGCCAGCAGGATATACAGGGGCTTCGGAAACACCATATATTTT
12	TRBD1	-	TRBJ1-1	TRBV2	CASLRQGPEAFF	TGTGCCAGCCTTAGACAGGGGCCAGAAGCTTTCTTT
17	-	-	TRBJ2-5	TRBV14	CASSQGASAPSRETQYF	TGTGCCAGCAGCCAAGGGGCTAGCGCCCCGAGTAGGGAGACCCAGTACTTC
13	-	once	TRBJ1-1	TRBV5-6	CASSFGGYTEAFF	TGTGCCAGCAGCTTCGGGGGATACACTGAAGCTTTCTTT
14	TRBD1	-	TRBJ1-5	TRBV18	CASSPRTGPQPQHF	TGTGCCAGCTCACCGAGGACAGGGCCTCAGCCCCAGCATTTT
15	-	-	TRBJ2-5	TRBV7-3	CASSLGGGGSETQYF	TGTGCCAGCAGCTTAGGAGGGGGCGGTTCAGAGACCCAGTACTTC
15	-	-	TRBJ1-1	TRBV27	CASSPRYRANTEAFF	TGTGCCAGCAGTCCCCGATACAGGGCGAACACTGAAGCTTTCTTT
12	-	once	TRBJ1-2	TRBV7-2	CASSEQRAGYTF	TGTGCCAGCAGCGAACAGAGGGCTGGCTACACCTTC
15	TRBD2	-	TRBJ2-3	TRBV6-5	CASRPIAGGTDTQYF	TGTGCCAGCAGACCCATAGCGGGGGGAACAGATACGCAGTATTTT
13	TRBD1	-	TRBJ1-1	TRBV7-9	CASRSRGRTEAFF	TGTGCCAGCAGATCCAGGGGGCGGACTGAAGCTTTCTTT
17	-	few	TRBJ1-5	TRBV7-9	CASSSTWAGSVGQPQHF	TGTGCCAGCAGCAGCACCTGGGCAGGGTCGGTAGGTCAGCCCCAGCATTTT
14	TRBD1	-	TRBJ1-5	TRBV28	CASRNRGFRQPQHF	TGTGCCAGCAGGAACAGGGGGTTTCGACAGCCCCAGCATTTT
13	TRBD1	-	TRBJ1-5	TRBV10-2	CATGQGTNQPQHF	TGCGCCACCGGACAGGGTACGAATCAGCCCCAGCATTTT